This T cell receptor (beta chain) stems from a study of blood T cell repertoires in COVID-19. The CDR3 is 16 amino acids. J was trimmed by 1 base and V by 5 bases; bases with no gene match: 10. Germline CDR1 is LNHDA and CDR2 is SQIVND (reference sequence). Clones were sequenced by immunoSEQ multiplex PCR, and TCRdb holds only the in-frame ones, with some missing. The sample includes roughly 190,000 clones, 82% of them seen just once. Sequencing was performed on peripheral blood. The receptor comes from a woman aged 55-70 years with COVID-19, enrolled during active disease. The J gene is TRBJ1-2, the V gene TRBV19, with TRBD1 matching 7 bases. The CDR3 reads CASSVTGTAFNYGYTF. DNA for the CDR3: TGTGCCAGTAGTGTGACCGGGACAGCCTTTAACTATGGCTACACCTTC.